This entry is about one T cell receptor beta chain. Which antigen it targets is not known. Within one base of it there is no much larger clone, and no base qualities were kept. The sample is drawn from a study of T cell responses to AZD1222 COVID-19 vaccine listed by TCRdb under 2021. For the study in its entirety: TCR sequencing covered over 230 trial participants: nearly 210 given two doses of AZD1222 and 26 given two doses of MenACWY control vaccine. Trial participants were enrolled by age into subgroups of 18-55, 56-69 and 70-plus years, and roughly 150, 30 and 60 TCR-sequenced participants, respectively, were included in these subgroups.

The CDR3 regions of human TCRbeta chains were analyzed by immunosequencing. The published analysis was carried out like this. TCRs in the repertoires were matched against a reference library of SARS-CoV-2-specific TCRs that had been generated with the MIRA antigen-specificity platform. Breadth was defined as the fraction of unique TCRs that were SARS-CoV-2-associated. Depth was defined as the fraction of total T cells that were SARS-CoV-2-associated. Using the MIRA data, every spike-specific TCR was mapped to the spike region that the TCR reacted to and assigned to either a CD4 or a CD8 class. Log10-transformed breadth and depth values were compared by one-way ANOVA with Sidak's multiple comparisons tests. In its TCRdb copy, this immuneACCESS table keeps in-frame sequences only and misses some clones. Where compared with another copy, unresolved V genes explain less than half of these, and the others have no known cause. The D gene and trimming were derived from the DNA, and the V and J assignments and clone size from that table. The sample table contains around 130,000 clones; only one count was recorded for roughly 86% of them. The ten largest account for under 6% of the sample.

Explained via the paper, the time point label denotes: about 28 days (+/-7) after the second vaccine dose. AZD1222 recipients given second doses at about 4 weeks or at about 12 weeks were pooled, since spike-specific TCR depth and breadth were not found to differ between the two schedules. Samples from vaccinated people were obtained from the UK trials COV001 and COV002, which included a single-blind randomized controlled phase 2/3 trial of AZD1222 (ChAdOx1 nCoV-19) in healthy adults. For TCRbeta chain sequencing, PBMC samples were collected from trial participants at day 0 and at day 28 after the second dose. Paper-wide results and their limitations: Conclusions about previously exposed vaccinees were limited because only six AZD1222 recipients were SARS-CoV-2 seropositive at baseline. CD4 TCRs associated with the vaccine covered the entire spike protein, and the dominant responses were in regions 160-218 and 743-854. Because no samples from the day 14 peak response were available, repertoires could be characterized only after the peak T cell response. Participants were mostly white British and included more females than males, and it was suggested by the authors that clonal diversity may have been underestimated. After two AZD1222 doses, spike-specific TCR breadth and depth were significantly higher than at day 0 and than in MenACWY recipients. The 56-69-year group was small, and its depth increase did not reach significance, likely because of low power. Nearly half of unique spike-specific TCRs reportedly recognized epitopes outside regions mutated in the B.1.351 and B.1.1.7 variants.

V gives up 7 bases and J gives up 7 bases, and the segment between their germline ends measures 19 bases. CDR1 and CDR2, looked up from the germline V gene, are MNHEY and SVGAGI. Its CDR3 holds 14 amino acids, cysteine through phenylalanine. The CDR3 DNA has 42 bases and is translated from base 1. Sample: peripheral blood, taken 28 days after the second AZD1222 dose. The clonotype originates from an adult who received the AZD1222 COVID-19 vaccine. The chain uses TRBV6-5 and TRBJ1-1; a tentative D match to TRBD1 spans 5 bases. CDR3 region: CASKNPGLSNEAFF. The DNA is TGTGCCAGCAAAAATCCAGGGTTGTCGAATGAAGCTTTCTTT.